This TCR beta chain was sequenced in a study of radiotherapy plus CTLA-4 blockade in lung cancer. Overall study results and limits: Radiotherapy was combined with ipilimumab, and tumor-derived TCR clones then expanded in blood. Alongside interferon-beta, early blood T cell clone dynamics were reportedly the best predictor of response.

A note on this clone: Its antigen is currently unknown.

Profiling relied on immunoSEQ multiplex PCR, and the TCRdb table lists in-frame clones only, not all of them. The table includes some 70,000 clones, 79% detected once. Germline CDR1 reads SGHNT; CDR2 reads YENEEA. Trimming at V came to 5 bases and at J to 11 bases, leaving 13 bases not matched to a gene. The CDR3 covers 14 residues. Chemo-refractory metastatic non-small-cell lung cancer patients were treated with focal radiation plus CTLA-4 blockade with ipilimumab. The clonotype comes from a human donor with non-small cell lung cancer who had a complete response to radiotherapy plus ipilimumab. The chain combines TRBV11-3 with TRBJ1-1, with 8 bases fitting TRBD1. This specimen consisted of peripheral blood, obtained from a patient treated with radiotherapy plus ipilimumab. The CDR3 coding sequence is TGTGCCAGCAGCGAGGGACAGGTCCCGGTAGGGGCTTTCTTT. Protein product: CASSEGQVPVGAFF.